The entry below describes one T cell receptor beta chain. No antigen is known for it. The PCR made use of 60 Vbeta and 13 Jbeta primers. The data were produced by immunoSEQ multiplex PCR, yet TCRdb's version contains in-frame clones alone and is incomplete. This sample yields around 270,000 clones, of which 80% are seen a single time; about 0.3% belongs to the top ten. The sample comes from a study of cytomegalovirus exposure and HLA in healthy donors. Study-level points and caveats: Segments of the TCR beta V type were, in most cases, productive about 87% or about 30% of the time in an earlier analysis. Under in vitro conditions, three CMV-associated chains were confirmed as specific for CMV antigens. The authors enumerated around 150 TCR beta chains as linked to cytomegalovirus.

Per germline, CDR1 SGHNT and CDR2 YYREEE (reference sequence). The CDR3 runs 16 residues. V lost 0 bases, J lost 3 bases, and 2 bases stayed unmatched. This TCR was recovered from a girl aged 2-10 years in good health and CMV-seronegative. Sequenced material: PBMCs. This chain links TRBV5-4 with TRBJ2-7; TRBD2 matches at 14 bases. The CDR3 loop reads CASSLETSGGDYEQYF. The CDR3 nucleotides read TGTGCCAGCAGCTTGGAGACTAGCGGGGGGGACTACGAGCAGTACTTC.